Presented here are 32 T cell receptor beta chains from one specimen sequenced in a study of blood T cell repertoires in COVID-19. Measured with immunoSEQ multiplex PCR; TCRdb has only the in-frame clones, and not every one. The sample includes around 130,000 clones, more than 90% of them seen just once. The specimen sequenced was peripheral blood. The source of these receptors is a man aged 60-69 years with COVID-19, enrolled during active disease.

V gene TRBV27 combines with J gene TRBJ2-4; 13 positions agree with TRBD2. There are 17 residues in the CDR3. Germline CDR1 reads MNHEY; CDR2 reads SMNVEV (reference sequence). V shed 3 bases, J shed 7 bases, and the junction held 9 bases outside the gene matches. CDR3: CASSFSVGTSGENIQYF. CDR3 nucleotide sequence: TGTGCCAGCAGTTTCTCTGTAGGGACTAGCGGGGAGAACATTCAGTACTTC.

This chain uses TRBV5-6 with TRBJ1-5, with D possibly being TRBD1 (6 bases). The CDR3 totals 15 residues. The V gene lost 0 bases and the J gene lost 6 bases, with 13 bases spanning the gap. CDR1 is SGHDT, CDR2 YYEEEE, per germline. The CDR3 spells CASSLVAQGTQPQHF. The CDR3 DNA reads TGTGCCAGCAGCTTGGTGGCGCAGGGGACTCAGCCCCAGCATTTT.

This clone was seen a single time. This sequence joins TRBV24-1 and TRBJ1-2; TRBD1 is a possible D gene (5 bases). V was trimmed by 6 bases and J by 2 bases, leaving 6 bases between them. The length of the CDR3 is 12 residues. Germline CDR1 and CDR2: KGHDR and SFDVKD. This CDR3 is CATSSGNYGYTF. The CDR3 DNA reads TGTGCCACCAGTTCAGGGAACTATGGCTACACCTTC.

The J gene is TRBJ1-1, the V gene TRBV20-1, with a possible D match to TRBD1 (5 bases). Germline V lookup: CDR1 DFQATT, CDR2 SNEGSKA (reference sequence). The CDR3 spans 11 residues. Trimming took off 6 bases at V and 6 bases at J, with 11 bases between the two ends. CDR3 bases: TGCAGTGCGGCCCCCAGGGCTGAAGCTTTCTTT. This gives the protein CSAAPRAEAFF.

The V gene is TRBV14, the J gene TRBJ2-1; a possible D gene is TRBD1 (6 bases). V lost 3 bases and J 3 bases, leaving 15 bases between the germline ends. CDR1 and CDR2 from the germline V gene are SGHDN and FVKESK. This CDR3 spans 16 amino acids. The CDR3 DNA reads as TGTGCCAGCAGCCAGCTACAGATGACAGGCTACAATGAGCAGTTCTTC. It translates to CASSQLQMTGYNEQFF.

The chain uses TRBV11-2 and TRBJ1-1; no definite D call. The CDR3 loop spans 13 amino acids. Trimming left V 1 base short and J 5 bases short, with 8 bases between. The V gene's germline CDR1 is SGHAT and CDR2 FQNNGV. The DNA for the CDR3 is TGTGCCAGCAGCTTAGGGCCAAAAACTGAAGCTTTCTTT. Its translation is CASSLGPKTEAFF.

The chain links TRBV19 to TRBJ1-2; TRBD1 is a possible D gene (6 bases). Germline V gene data show CDR1 as LNHDA and CDR2 as SQIVND (reference sequence). Trimming stripped 7 bases from V and 4 bases from J, with 19 bases between. The CDR3 has 15 amino acids. The CDR3 DNA reads TGTGCCAGTATAAGGATGACAGGTAGCATCTATGGCTACACCTTC. This codes for CASIRMTGSIYGYTF.

The chain uses TRBV6-1 and TRBJ1-6; possible D gene TRBD1, 5 bases. From germline, CDR1 is MNHNS and CDR2 SASEGT. The CDR3 extends over 16 amino acids. V gave up 2 bases and J gave up 8 bases, with 16 bases separating them. CDR3 residues: CASSETTGGVYSPLHF. CDR3 bases: TGTGCCAGCAGTGAAACTACAGGCGGAGTGTATTCACCCCTCCACTTT.

The CDR3 DNA follows: TGTGCCAGCAGCTGGGGGGGAGACAATCAGCCCCAGCATTTT. This codes for CASSWGGDNQPQHF. The rearrangement uses TRBV11-2 and TRBJ1-5, with a possible D match to TRBD1 (5 bases). The ends were cut back, 4 bases at V and 3 bases at J, with 10 bases in the middle. CDR3 length: 14 amino acids. The germline V gene has CDR1 SGHAT and CDR2 FQNNGV.

The gene calls are TRBV5-4 and TRBJ2-2; TRBD2 aligns across 10 bases. Germline trimming cut 4 bases from V and 2 bases from J; bases unmatched to any gene: 5. This CDR3 spans 16 amino acids. Per the germline V gene, CDR1 is SGHNT and CDR2 is YYREEE (reference sequence). CDR3 DNA sequence: TGTGCCAGCAGCGAACTAGCGGGAACCAACACCGGGGAGCTGTTTTTT. Its translation is CASSELAGTNTGELFF.

Only one count was recorded for this clone. The gene calls are TRBV7-2 and TRBJ1-3, with no clear D. The ends were cut back, 5 bases at V and 0 bases at J, with 8 bases in the middle. Germline CDR1 and CDR2: SGHTA and FQGNSA. The CDR3 is 14 amino acids. The CDR3 DNA reads TGTGCCAGCAGCGCGTCGTCCTCTGGAAACACCATATATTTT. Protein: CASSASSSGNTIYF.

This sequence joins TRBV28 and TRBJ2-5; 8 bases align to TRBD2. Germline V gene lookup returns CDR1 MDHEN and CDR2 SYDVKM. The CDR3 is made up of 15 amino acids. The junction had 8 bases not matched to a gene; V was cut back by 7 bases and J by 1 base. Here the CDR3 reads CASTRAGGPQETQYF. Written as DNA, the CDR3 is TGTGCCAGCACCCGGGCGGGGGGCCCCCAAGAGACCCAGTACTTC.

The J gene is TRBJ2-1, the V gene TRBV11-2; D might be TRBD2 (5 bases). CDR3 length: 15 amino acids. Germline-derived CDR1 and CDR2 are SGHAT and FQNNGV. The V end lost 0 bases, the J end lost 4 bases, and 10 bases lay between the germline ends. The CDR3 sequence: CASSLEGAEYNEQFF. The CDR3 DNA sequence: TGTGCCAGCAGCTTAGAGGGAGCCGAATACAATGAGCAGTTCTTC.

This sequence joins TRBV5-1 and TRBJ2-7; D perhaps matches TRBD1 (6 bases). From germline, CDR1 is SGHRS and CDR2 YFSETQ. The CDR3 is 14 amino acids. V lost 4 bases, J lost 3 bases, and 14 bases lay in between. The CDR3 reads CASSAGTPSYEQYF. DNA of the CDR3: TGCGCCAGCAGCGCCGGGACACCCAGCTACGAGCAGTACTTC.

The rearrangement joins TRBV19 to TRBJ1-2; 7 bases map to TRBD1. V was clipped by 1 base and J by 5 bases; unmatched bases: 10. This CDR3 comprises 16 residues. The germline gives CDR1 LNHDA, CDR2 SQIVND (reference sequence). The CDR3 reads CASSIAGDSRLYGYTF. Written as DNA, the CDR3 is TGTGCCAGTAGTATAGCAGGGGACAGCAGATTATATGGCTACACCTTC.

CDR3 DNA sequence: TGTGCCAGCAGTGGTCCCAAGTTCGTCCTAGCGGGAGAGCCCGAGCAGTACTTC. It codes for CASSGPKFVLAGEPEQYF. The chain couples TRBV6-4 to TRBJ2-7; 10 bases agree with TRBD2. Germline V lookup: CDR1 MRHNA, CDR2 SNTAGT. The CDR3 contains 18 residues. With V trimmed by 4 bases and J by 6 bases, 18 bases remained unmatched.

The chain carries TRBV11-3 and TRBJ1-2; D is possibly TRBD1 (6 bases). This CDR3 is built from 17 residues. The V gene lost 5 bases and the J gene lost 2 bases, with 21 bases spanning the gap. Germline CDR1 SGHNT, CDR2 YENEEA. This CDR3 reads CASSPPGQSPDNYGYTF. In DNA, the CDR3 is TGTGCCAGCAGCCCCCCAGGACAGTCACCAGACAACTATGGCTACACCTTC.

The CDR3: CASKGAANTGELFF. The CDR3 nucleotides are TGTGCCAGCAAAGGGGCCGCGAACACCGGGGAGCTGTTTTTT. The rearrangement joins TRBV2 to TRBJ2-2; tentatively, D is TRBD1 (5 bases). The V and J ends lost 7 bases and 0 bases respectively, with 9 bases between them. Germline V lookup: CDR1 SNHLY, CDR2 FYNNEI. The CDR3 runs 14 residues.

This clone was seen just once. The chain employs TRBV18 and TRBJ2-4; 11 nucleotides align to TRBD1. Unmatched junction bases numbered 1, after V lost 4 bases and J lost 8 bases. Germline CDR1 KGHSH, CDR2 LQKENI. The CDR3 has 13 residues. The CDR3 DNA follows: TGTGCCAGCTCACGGGACAGGGGGGACATTCAGTACTTC. Translating it yields CASSRDRGDIQYF. The complete variable domain, with remaining parts taken from reference TRBV18 and TRBJ2-4, reads NAGVMQNPRHLVRRRGQEARLRCSPMKGHSHVYWYRQLPEEGLKFMVYLQKENIIDESGMPKERFSAEFPKEGPSILRIQQVVRGDSAAYFCASSRDRGDIQYFGAGTRLSVL.

This clone was seen more than once but under ten times. This CDR3 is CASSPRASGSPSEQFF. The CDR3 bases are TGTGCCAGCAGCCCCAGGGCGAGCGGGAGCCCGAGTGAGCAGTTCTTC. This chain connects TRBV7-9 to TRBJ2-1; 8 nucleotides match TRBD2. The J segment lost 9 bases and the V segment lost 5 bases, leaving 15 bases of the junction unmatched. The CDR3 has 16 residues. Germline V lookup: CDR1 SEHNR, CDR2 FQNEAQ (reference sequence).

The chain couples TRBV18 to TRBJ2-7; 7 bases line up with TRBD1. Losses at the gene ends were 2 bases for V and 7 bases for J; bases not matched to a gene: 8. Germline CDR1 KGHSH, CDR2 LQKENI. This CDR3 comprises 14 residues. CDR3 residues: CASSPGTESSEQYF. In DNA, the CDR3 is TGTGCCAGCTCACCAGGGACAGAGTCAAGTGAGCAGTACTTC.

The V gene is TRBV6-5, the J gene TRBJ2-3; the D gene is possibly TRBD1 (5 bases). The CDR3 contains 14 residues. Trimming removed 10 bases at V and 2 bases at J, with 16 bases between. Germline CDR1 reads MNHEY; CDR2 reads SVGAGI. The CDR3 DNA follows: TGTGCCACCACAGGATGGTTCTTCACAGATACGCAGTATTTT. It yields the protein CATTGWFFTDTQYF.

The rearrangement links TRBV5-1 to TRBJ1-1; a possible D gene is TRBD1 (5 bases). Per germline, CDR1 SGHRS and CDR2 YFSETQ. V was cut by 2 bases and J by 4 bases, with 12 bases left in between. The CDR3 has 14 amino acids. The CDR3 loop reads CASSFGQGGTEAFF. CDR3 DNA sequence: TGCGCCAGCAGCTTCGGTCAGGGTGGCACTGAAGCTTTCTTT.

This chain connects TRBV4-3 to TRBJ2-2; TRBD2 might be the D (5 bases). This CDR3 is 13 amino acids long. Germline-derived CDR1 and CDR2 are LGHNA and YSLEER. V lost 4 bases and J lost 5, with 8 bases in between. The CDR3 DNA reads TGCGCCAGCAGCCCGGGGATGACCGGGGAGCTGTTTTTT. The encoded protein is CASSPGMTGELFF.

The rearrangement uses TRBV7-8 and TRBJ1-3, with a tentative D call TRBD1 (6 bases). This CDR3 has 15 residues. The ends were cut back, 5 bases at V and 2 bases at J, with 13 bases in the middle. CDR1 and CDR2 from the germline V gene are SGHVS and FQNEAQ. CDR3 sequence: CASSDRRTAGNTIYF. CDR3 DNA: TGTGCCAGCAGCGACCGAAGGACAGCTGGAAACACCATATATTTT.

The genes are TRBV3-1 (or the pseudogene TRBV3-2) and TRBJ1-1, with unresolved D. Per germline, CDR1 LGHDT and CDR2 YNNKEL (reference sequence). The CDR3 runs 13 residues. Between the trimmed V and J ends, which lost 4 bases and 4 bases, there was a span of 10 bases. CDR3 nucleotides: TGTGCCAGCAGCCGCACACCTCTCACTGAAGCTTTCTTT. It translates to CASSRTPLTEAFF.

The V and J genes are TRBV5-1 and TRBJ1-4; D is perhaps TRBD1 (6 bases). The CDR3 is 15 amino acids. Germline V gene sequence: CDR1 SGHRS, CDR2 YFSETQ. V was cut by 0 bases and J by 5 bases, with 11 bases left in between. CDR3 nucleotides: TGCGCCAGCAGCTTGGAAAGGGGGATAAATGAAAAACTGTTTTTT. Translating it yields CASSLERGINEKLFF.

This chain links TRBV7-2 with TRBJ1-1; 9 nucleotides align to TRBD1. The CDR3 totals 14 residues. The junction had 7 bases not matched to a gene; V was cut back by 3 bases and J by 8 bases. Germline CDR1 is SGHTA and CDR2 is FQGNSA. Written as DNA, the CDR3 is TGTGCCAGCAGCTTGGACAGGGGATGGTCCGAAGCTTTCTTT. It yields the protein CASSLDRGWSEAFF.

The chain uses TRBV11-2 and TRBJ2-7, with 7 bases that match TRBD1. The CDR3 contains 14 residues. Germline CDR1 and CDR2: SGHAT and FQNNGV. V lost 5 bases to trimming and J lost 0 bases; unmatched junction nucleotides: 4. This CDR3 is CASSQDRSSYEQYF. CDR3 DNA: TGTGCCAGCAGCCAGGACAGGAGCTCCTACGAGCAGTACTTC.

This clone was seen only a few times. This chain joins TRBV7-8 and TRBJ2-2; 7 positions match TRBD2. This CDR3 has 16 amino acids. V dropped 1 base and J dropped 6; count of bases not matched to a gene: 8. Germline CDR1 is SGHVS and CDR2 is FQNEAQ. Here the CDR3 reads CASSLVGRGASGELFF. The DNA of the CDR3 is TGTGCCAGCAGCTTAGTGGGGAGGGGCGCGTCCGGGGAGCTGTTTTTT. Supplemented by reference TRBV7-8 and TRBJ2-2, the full variable domain reads GAGVSQSPRYKVAKRGQDVALRCDPISGHVSLFWYQQALGQGPEFLTYFQNEAQLDKSGLPSDRFFAERPEGSVSTLKIQRTQQEDSAVYLCASSLVGRGASGELFFGEGSRLTVL.

The chain recombines TRBV30 with TRBJ1-1; unclear D gene. Deletions cut 4 bases from V and 5 bases from J, with 11 bases between. CDR3 length: 12 residues. Looked up from germline, CDR1 is GTSNPN and CDR2 is SVGIG (reference sequence). The CDR3 spells CAWTEGWTEAFF. CDR3 in DNA: TGTGCCTGGACGGAGGGATGGACTGAAGCTTTCTTT.

This clone was detected only once. The CDR3 DNA reads as TGTGCCAGCAGTTATGTAGGGGGCAGGGGAACGAACACTGAAGCTTTCTTT. Translated: CASSYVGGRGTNTEAFF. The gene calls are TRBV6-2 or TRBV6-3 and TRBJ1-1, with 7 nucleotides matching TRBD1. Per the germline V gene, CDR1 is MNHEY and CDR2 is SVGEGT. The ends lost 3 bases at V and 1 base at J; junction bases unmatched: 11. This CDR3 comprises 17 residues.